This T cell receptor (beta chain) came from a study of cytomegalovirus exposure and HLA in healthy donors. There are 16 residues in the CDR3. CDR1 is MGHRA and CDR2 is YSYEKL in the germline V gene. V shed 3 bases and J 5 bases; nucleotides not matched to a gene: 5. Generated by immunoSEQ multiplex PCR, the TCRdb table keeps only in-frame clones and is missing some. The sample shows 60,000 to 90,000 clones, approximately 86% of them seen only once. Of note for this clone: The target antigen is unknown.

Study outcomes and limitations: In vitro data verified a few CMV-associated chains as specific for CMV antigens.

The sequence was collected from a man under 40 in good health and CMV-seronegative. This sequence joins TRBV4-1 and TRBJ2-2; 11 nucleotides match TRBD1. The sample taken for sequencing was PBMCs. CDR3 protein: CASSHTGTGGTGELFF. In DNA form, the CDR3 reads TGCGCCAGCAGCCATACCGGGACAGGGGGTACCGGGGAGCTGTTTTTT.